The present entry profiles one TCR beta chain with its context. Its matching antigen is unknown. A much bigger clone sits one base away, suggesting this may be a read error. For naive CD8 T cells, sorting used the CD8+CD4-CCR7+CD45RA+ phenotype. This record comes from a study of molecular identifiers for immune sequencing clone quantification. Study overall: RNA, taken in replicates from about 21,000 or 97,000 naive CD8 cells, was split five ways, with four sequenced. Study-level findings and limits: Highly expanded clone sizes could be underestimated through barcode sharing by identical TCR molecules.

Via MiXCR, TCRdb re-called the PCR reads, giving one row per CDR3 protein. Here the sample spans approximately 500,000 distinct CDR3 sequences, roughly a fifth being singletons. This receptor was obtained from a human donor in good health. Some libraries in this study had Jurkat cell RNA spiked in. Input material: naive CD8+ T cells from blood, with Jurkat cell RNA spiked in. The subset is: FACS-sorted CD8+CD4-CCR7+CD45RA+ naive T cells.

CDR3 residues: CASSLEYGTGTMDTEAFF. The CDR3 bases are TGTGCCAGCAGCTTGGAGTACGGGACAGGGACCATGGACACTGAAGCTTTCTTT. V is TRBV5-6 and J is TRBJ1-1, with 9 bases that match TRBD1. CDR1 SGHDT and CDR2 YYEEEE come from the germline V gene. J lost 3 bases, V lost 0 bases, and 12 bases had no gene match. CDR3 length: 18 residues.